This TCR beta chain was profiled in a study of T cell repertoires in cytomegalovirus infection. This CDR3 comprises 15 residues. Trimming cost V 3 bases and J 2 bases; bases outside gene matches: 6. The germline V gene has CDR1 SGHTA and CDR2 FQGNSA. TCRdb re-derived calls from the reads in MiXCR, one entry per CDR3 protein. Counted here are about 740,000 distinct CDR3 sequences, under 40% occurring once; the ten biggest clones make up around 2.8%. The TCR sequence derives from a human donor in good health (CMV status not recorded). Some clones in this sample may be carry-over from other donors' samples. The source material was PBMCs. The genes are TRBV7-2 and TRBJ2-5, with 7 bases fitting TRBD1. The CDR3 reads CASSFSGQLQETQYF. In DNA, the CDR3 is TGTGCCAGCAGCTTCTCGGGACAGCTTCAAGAGACCCAGTACTTC.